The source of this TCR beta chain is a study of response to subunit inactivated influenza vaccine. Study conclusions and caveats: Authors suggested that a seasonal influenza vaccination recruits few new T cells each time.

In TCRdb, the RT-PCR reads were re-called with MiXCR into one record per CDR3 protein. The data contain around 580,000 distinct CDR3 sequences, 12% of them singletons. This clonotype has more than one count but fewer than ten. Its antigen is as yet unknown. Source: PBMCs from blood, taken on the day of vaccination. The clonotype originates from a man aged 45-60 years who received an inactivated influenza vaccine.

As DNA, the CDR3 is TGTGCCTGGAGTTTTCGCGGGAGCGGCACAGATACGCAGTATTTT. This codes for CAWSFRGSGTDTQYF. The chain uses TRBV30 and TRBJ2-3, with 7 bases lining up with TRBD2. Germline values: CDR1 GTSNPN, CDR2 SVGIG (reference sequence). Losses at the gene ends were 2 bases for V and 1 base for J; bases not matched to a gene: 6. The CDR3 has 15 amino acids.